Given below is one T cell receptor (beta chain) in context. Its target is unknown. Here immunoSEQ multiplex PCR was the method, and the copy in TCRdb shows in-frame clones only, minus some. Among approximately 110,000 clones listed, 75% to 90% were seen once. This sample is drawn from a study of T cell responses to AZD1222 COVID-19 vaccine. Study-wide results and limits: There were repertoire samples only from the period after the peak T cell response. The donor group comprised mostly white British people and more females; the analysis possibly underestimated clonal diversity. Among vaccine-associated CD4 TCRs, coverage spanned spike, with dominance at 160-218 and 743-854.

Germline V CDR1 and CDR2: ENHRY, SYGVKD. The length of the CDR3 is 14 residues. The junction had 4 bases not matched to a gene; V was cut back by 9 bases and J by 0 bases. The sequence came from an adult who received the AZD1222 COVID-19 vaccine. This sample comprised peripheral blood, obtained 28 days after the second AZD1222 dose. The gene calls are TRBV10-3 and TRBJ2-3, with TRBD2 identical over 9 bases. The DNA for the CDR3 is TGTGCCATTTCTAGCGGGATCAGCACAGATACGCAGTATTTT. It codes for CAISSGISTDTQYF.